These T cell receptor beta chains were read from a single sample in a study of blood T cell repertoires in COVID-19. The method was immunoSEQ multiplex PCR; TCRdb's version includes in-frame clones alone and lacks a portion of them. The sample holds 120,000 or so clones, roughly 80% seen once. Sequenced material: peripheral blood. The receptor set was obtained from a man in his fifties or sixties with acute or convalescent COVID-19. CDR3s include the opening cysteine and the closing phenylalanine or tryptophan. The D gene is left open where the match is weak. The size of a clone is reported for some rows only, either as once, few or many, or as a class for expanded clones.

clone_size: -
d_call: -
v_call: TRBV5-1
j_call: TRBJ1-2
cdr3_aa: CASSLAVGGTDLGYTF
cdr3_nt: TGCGCCAGCAGCTTGGCCGTTGGGGGGACGGATCTTGGCTACACCTTC

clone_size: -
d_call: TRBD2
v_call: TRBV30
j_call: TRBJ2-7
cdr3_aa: CAWSVWREGRYEQYF
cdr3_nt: TGTGCCTGGAGTGTTTGGCGGGAGGGCCGGTACGAGCAGTACTTC

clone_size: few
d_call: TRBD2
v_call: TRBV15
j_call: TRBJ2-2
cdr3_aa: CATSREPTSGRPPGELFF
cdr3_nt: TGTGCCACCAGCAGAGAACCCACTAGCGGGAGGCCCCCCGGGGAGCTGTTTTTT

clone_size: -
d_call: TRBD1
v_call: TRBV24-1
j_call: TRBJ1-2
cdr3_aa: CATSDNTGQGGPYGYTF
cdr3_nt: TGTGCCACCAGTGATAATACCGGACAGGGGGGGCCCTATGGCTACACCTTC

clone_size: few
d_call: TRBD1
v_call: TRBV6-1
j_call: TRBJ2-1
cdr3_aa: CASSEDGLWDRHNEQFF
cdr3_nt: TGTGCCAGCAGTGAAGACGGGCTTTGGGACAGGCACAATGAGCAGTTCTTC

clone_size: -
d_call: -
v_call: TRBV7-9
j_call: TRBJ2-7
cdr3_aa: CASSSGLSVYEQYF
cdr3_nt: TGTGCCAGCAGCTCGGGACTTTCAGTCTACGAGCAGTACTTC

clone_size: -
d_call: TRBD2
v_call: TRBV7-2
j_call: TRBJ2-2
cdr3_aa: CASSLRFSGTNTGELFF
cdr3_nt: TGTGCCAGCAGCTTAAGGTTTAGCGGGACTAACACCGGGGAGCTGTTTTTT

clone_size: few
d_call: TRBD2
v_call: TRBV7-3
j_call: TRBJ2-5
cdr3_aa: CASSQERGYQYF
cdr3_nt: TGTGCCAGCAGCCAAGAGCGGGGTTACCAGTACTTC

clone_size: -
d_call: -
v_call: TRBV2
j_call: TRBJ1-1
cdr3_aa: CASKERTEAFF
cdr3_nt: TGTGCCAGCAAAGAGAGAACTGAAGCTTTCTTT

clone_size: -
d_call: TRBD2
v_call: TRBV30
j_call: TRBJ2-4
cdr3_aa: CAWSLGGSGRGIQYF
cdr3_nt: TGTGCCTGGAGTTTGGGTGGTAGCGGGAGAGGTATTCAGTACTTC

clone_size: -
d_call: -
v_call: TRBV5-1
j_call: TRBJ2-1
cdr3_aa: CASSPPTSGNEQFF
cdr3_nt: TGCGCCAGCAGCCCTCCGACTAGTGGCAATGAGCAGTTCTTC

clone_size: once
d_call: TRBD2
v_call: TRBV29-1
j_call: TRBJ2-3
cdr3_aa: CSVDASGGPGDTQYF
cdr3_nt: TGCAGCGTTGATGCGAGCGGGGGGCCCGGGGATACGCAGTATTTT

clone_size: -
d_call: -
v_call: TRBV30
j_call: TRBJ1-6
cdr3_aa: CAWSVGGPLNSPLHF
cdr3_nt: TGTGCCTGGAGTGTAGGAGGGCCTCTTAATTCACCCCTCCACTTT

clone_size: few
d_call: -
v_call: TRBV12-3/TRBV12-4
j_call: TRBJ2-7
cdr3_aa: CASSLITSGEQYF
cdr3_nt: TGTGCCAGCAGTTTAATTACTAGTGGGGAGCAGTACTTC

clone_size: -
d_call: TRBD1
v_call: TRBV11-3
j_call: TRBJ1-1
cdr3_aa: CASSVYRGQRMNTEAFF
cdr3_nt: TGTGCCAGCAGCGTCTACAGGGGGCAGAGGATGAACACTGAAGCTTTCTTT

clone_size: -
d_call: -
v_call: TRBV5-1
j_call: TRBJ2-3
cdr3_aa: CASSWGGPDTQYF
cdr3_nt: TGCGCCAGCAGTTGGGGGGGCCCAGATACGCAGTATTTT

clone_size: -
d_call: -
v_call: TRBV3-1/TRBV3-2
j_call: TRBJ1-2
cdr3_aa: CASSQRVYGYTF
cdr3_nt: TGTGCCAGCAGCCAGCGGGTCTATGGCTACACCTTC

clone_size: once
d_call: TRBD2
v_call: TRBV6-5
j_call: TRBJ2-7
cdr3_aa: CATGSPGLVLYEQYF
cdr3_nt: TGTGCCACGGGGTCTCCGGGACTAGTATTGTACGAGCAGTACTTC

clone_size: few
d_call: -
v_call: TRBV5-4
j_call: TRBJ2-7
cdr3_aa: CASSLAGQYQQYF
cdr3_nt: TGTGCCAGCAGCTTGGCGGGACAATATCAGCAGTACTTC

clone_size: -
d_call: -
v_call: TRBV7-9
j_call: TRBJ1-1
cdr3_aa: CASSLDRKAFF
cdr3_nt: TGTGCCAGCAGCTTAGACAGGAAAGCTTTCTTT

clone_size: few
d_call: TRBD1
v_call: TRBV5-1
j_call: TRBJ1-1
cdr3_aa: CASSHRSGTGITEAFF
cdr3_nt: TGCGCCAGCAGCCACCGGTCCGGGACAGGGATCACTGAAGCTTTCTTT

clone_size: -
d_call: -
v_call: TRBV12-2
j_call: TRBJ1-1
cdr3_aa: CASRQGGWRVGNTEAFF
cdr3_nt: TGTGCAAGTCGCCAAGGGGGTTGGCGGGTCGGGAACACTGAAGCTTTCTTT

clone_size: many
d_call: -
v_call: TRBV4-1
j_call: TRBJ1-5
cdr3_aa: CASSQVSPSWEGQPQHF
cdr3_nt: TGCGCCAGCAGCCAAGTTTCCCCGTCTTGGGAGGGGCAGCCCCAGCATTTT

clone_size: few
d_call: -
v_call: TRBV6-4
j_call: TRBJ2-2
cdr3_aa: CASSDYTTGELFF
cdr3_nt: TGTGCCAGCAGTGATTACACCACCGGGGAGCTGTTTTTT

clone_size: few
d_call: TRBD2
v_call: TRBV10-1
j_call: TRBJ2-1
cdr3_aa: CASSDGGTRDNEQFF
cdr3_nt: TGCGCCAGCAGTGATGGAGGGACTAGGGACAATGAGCAGTTCTTC

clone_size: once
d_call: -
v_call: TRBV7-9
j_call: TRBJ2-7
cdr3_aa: CASSLTASVVNEQYF
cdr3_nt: TGTGCCAGCAGCTTAACAGCTAGCGTCGTTAACGAGCAGTACTTC

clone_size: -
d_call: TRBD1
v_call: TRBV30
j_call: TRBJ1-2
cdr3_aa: CAWSLRGRAYGYTF
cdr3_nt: TGTGCCTGGAGTTTGAGGGGGCGCGCCTATGGCTACACCTTC

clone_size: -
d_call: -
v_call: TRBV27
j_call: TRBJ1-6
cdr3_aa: CASSLYGGAHSPLHF
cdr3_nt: TGTGCCAGCAGTTTATATGGGGGGGCGCATTCACCCCTCCACTTT

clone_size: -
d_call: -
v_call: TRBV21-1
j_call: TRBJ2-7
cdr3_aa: CASSKGENRVPYEQYF
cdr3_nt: TGTGCCAGCAGCAAAGGGGAGAACAGGGTCCCCTACGAGCAGTACTTC

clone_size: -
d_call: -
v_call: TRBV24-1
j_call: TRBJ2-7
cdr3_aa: CATSDPGTYEQYF
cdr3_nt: TGTGCCACCAGTGATCCGGGAACCTACGAGCAGTACTTC

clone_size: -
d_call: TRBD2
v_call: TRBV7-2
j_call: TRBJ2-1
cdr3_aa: CASSLGVAGGPSGEQFF
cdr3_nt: TGTGCCAGCAGCTTAGGTGTTGCGGGAGGGCCCTCCGGTGAGCAGTTCTTC

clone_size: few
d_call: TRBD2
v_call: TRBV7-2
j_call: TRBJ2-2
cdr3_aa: CASSLGGLAGRNTGELFF
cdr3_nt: TGTGCCAGCAGCTTAGGGGGACTAGCGGGGAGGAACACCGGGGAGCTGTTTTTT

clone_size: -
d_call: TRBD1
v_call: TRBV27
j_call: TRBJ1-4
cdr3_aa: CASNKRRTGGNGKLFF
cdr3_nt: TGTGCCAGCAACAAGCGTCGGACAGGGGGTAATGGGAAACTGTTTTTT

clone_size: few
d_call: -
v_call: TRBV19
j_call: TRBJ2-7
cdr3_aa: CASSFAPGEQYF
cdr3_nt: TGTGCCAGTAGTTTTGCTCCGGGGGAGCAGTACTTC

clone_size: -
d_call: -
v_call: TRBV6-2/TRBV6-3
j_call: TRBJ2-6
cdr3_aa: CASSYTGRETAGANVLTF
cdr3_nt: TGTGCCAGCAGTTACACCGGCCGCGAGACAGCTGGGGCCAACGTCCTGACTTTC

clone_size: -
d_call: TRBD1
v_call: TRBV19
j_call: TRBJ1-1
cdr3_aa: CASSWTGGDTEAFF
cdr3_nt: TGTGCCAGTAGTTGGACAGGGGGAGACACTGAAGCTTTCTTT

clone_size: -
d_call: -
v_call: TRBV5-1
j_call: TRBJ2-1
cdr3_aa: CASSFQGPSSSYSYNEQFF
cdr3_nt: TGCGCCAGCAGCTTTCAGGGTCCTAGTAGTTCTTACTCCTACAATGAGCAGTTCTTC

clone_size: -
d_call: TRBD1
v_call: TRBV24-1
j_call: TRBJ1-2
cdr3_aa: CATSDTGQGTINYGYTF
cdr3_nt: TGTGCCACCAGTGACACGGGACAGGGGACAATTAACTATGGCTACACCTTC

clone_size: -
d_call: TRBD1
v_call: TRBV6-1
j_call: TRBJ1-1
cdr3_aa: CASSEATGWTEAFF
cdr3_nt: TGTGCCAGCAGTGAAGCGACAGGGTGGACTGAAGCTTTCTTT

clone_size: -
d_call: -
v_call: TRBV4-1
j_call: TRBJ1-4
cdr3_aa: CASSQRPTGKGEKLFF
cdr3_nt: TGCGCCAGCAGCCAAAGACCTACAGGGAAAGGTGAAAAACTGTTTTTT

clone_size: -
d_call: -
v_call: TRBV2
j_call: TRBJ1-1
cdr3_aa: CASSEKQLNTEAFF
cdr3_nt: TGTGCCAGCAGTGAGAAACAGTTGAACACTGAAGCTTTCTTT

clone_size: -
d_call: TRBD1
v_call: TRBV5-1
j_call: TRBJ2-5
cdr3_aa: CASSKDRAETQYF
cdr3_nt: TGCGCCAGCAGCAAGGACAGGGCCGAGACCCAGTACTTC

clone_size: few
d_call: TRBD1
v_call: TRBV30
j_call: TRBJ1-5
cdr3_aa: CAWSLGTGLNQPQHF
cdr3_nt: TGTGCCTGGAGCCTCGGGACAGGGCTCAATCAGCCCCAGCATTTT

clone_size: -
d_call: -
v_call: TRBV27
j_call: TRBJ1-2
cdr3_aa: CASSLLGGRDGYTF
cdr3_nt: TGTGCCAGCAGTTTGTTGGGGGGGAGGGATGGCTACACCTTC

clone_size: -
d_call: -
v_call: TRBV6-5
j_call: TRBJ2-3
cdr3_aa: CASNRVKTDTQYF
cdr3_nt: TGTGCCAGCAACAGGGTGAAGACAGATACGCAGTATTTT

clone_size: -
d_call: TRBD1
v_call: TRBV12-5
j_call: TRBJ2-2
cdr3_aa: CASGSGTGPTGELFF
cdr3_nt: TGTGCTAGTGGTTCCGGGACAGGACCTACCGGGGAGCTGTTTTTT